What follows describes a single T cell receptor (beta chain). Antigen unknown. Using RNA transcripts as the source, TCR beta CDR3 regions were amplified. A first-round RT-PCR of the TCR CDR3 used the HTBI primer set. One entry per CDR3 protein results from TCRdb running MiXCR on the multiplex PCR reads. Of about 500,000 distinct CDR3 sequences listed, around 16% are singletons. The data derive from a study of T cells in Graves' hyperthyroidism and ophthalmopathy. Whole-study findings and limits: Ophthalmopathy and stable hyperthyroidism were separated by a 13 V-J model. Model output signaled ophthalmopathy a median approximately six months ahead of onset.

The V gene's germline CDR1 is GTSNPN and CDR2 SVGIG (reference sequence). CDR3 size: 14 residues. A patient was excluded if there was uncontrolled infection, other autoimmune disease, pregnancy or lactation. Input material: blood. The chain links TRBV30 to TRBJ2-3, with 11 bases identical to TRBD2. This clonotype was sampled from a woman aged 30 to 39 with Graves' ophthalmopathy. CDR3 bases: TGTGCGGAGAAAAAACTAGCGGGAGTGGATACGCAGTATTTT. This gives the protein CAEKKLAGVDTQYF.